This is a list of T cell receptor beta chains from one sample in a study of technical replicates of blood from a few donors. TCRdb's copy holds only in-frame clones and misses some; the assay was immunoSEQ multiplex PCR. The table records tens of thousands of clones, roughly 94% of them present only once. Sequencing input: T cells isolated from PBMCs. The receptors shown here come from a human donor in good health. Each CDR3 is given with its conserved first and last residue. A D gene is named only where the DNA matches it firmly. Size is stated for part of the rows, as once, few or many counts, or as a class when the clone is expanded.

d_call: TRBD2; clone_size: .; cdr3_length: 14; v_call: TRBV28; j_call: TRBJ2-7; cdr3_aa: CASRMTSGSYEQYF; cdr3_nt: TGTGCCAGCAGGATGACTAGCGGGAGCTACGAGCAGTACTTC
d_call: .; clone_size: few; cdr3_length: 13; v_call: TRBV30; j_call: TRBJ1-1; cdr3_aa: CAWNGQMNTEAFF; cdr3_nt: TGTGCCTGGAATGGGCAGATGAACACTGAAGCTTTCTTT
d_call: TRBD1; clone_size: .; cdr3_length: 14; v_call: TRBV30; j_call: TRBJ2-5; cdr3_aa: CAWRKTGVQETQYF; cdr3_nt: TGTGCCTGGAGAAAAACAGGGGTCCAAGAGACCCAGTACTTC
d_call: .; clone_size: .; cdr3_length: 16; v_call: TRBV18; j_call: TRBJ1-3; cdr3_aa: CASSFTLQGHGNTIYF; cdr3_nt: TGTGCCAGCTCATTTACTTTGCAGGGACATGGAAACACCATATATTTT
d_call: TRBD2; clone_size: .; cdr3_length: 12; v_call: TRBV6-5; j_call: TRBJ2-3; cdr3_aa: CASSSGGDTQYF; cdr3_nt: TGTGCCAGCAGTTCCGGGGGGGATACGCAGTATTTT
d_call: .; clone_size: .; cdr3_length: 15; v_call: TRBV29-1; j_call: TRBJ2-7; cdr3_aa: CSVGLRYAKSYEQYF; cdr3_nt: TGCAGCGTTGGCCTCCGGTACGCCAAATCCTACGAGCAGTACTTC
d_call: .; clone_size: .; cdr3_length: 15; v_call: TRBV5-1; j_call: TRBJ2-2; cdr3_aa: CASSLDRVDGGELFF; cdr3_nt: TGCGCCAGCAGCTTGGACCGGGTGGATGGCGGGGAGCTGTTTTTT
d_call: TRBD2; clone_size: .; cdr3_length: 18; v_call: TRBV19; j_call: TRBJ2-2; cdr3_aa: CASSISSRLAGVFGELFF; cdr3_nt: TGTGCCAGTAGTATCTCTAGCCGGCTAGCGGGAGTGTTCGGGGAGCTGTTTTTT
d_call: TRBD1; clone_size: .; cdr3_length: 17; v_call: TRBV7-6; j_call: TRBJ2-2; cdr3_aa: CASSLQPGQGGTGELFF; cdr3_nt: TGTGCCAGCAGCTTACAACCAGGACAGGGGGGGACCGGGGAGCTGTTTTTT
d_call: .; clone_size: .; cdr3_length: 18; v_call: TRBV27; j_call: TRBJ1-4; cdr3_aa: CASSQFRRGKRSNEKLFF; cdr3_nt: TGTGCCAGCAGTCAGTTCCGCAGGGGAAAGAGATCTAATGAAAAACTGTTTTTT
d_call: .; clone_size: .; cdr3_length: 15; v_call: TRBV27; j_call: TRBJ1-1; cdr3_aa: CASSINRVIGTEAFF; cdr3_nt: TGTGCCAGCAGTATAAACAGGGTGATAGGCACTGAAGCTTTCTTT
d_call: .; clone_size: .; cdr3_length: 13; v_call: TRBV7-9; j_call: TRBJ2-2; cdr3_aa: CASSLSYAGELFF; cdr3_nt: TGTGCCAGCAGCTTATCCTACGCCGGGGAGCTGTTTTTT
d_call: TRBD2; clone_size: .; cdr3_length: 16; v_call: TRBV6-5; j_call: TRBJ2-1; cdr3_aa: CASSSPPGLASNEQFF; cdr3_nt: TGTGCCAGCAGTTCTCCCCCGGGACTAGCGAGTAATGAGCAGTTCTTC
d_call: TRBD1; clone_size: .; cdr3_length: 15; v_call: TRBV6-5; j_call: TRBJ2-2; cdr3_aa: CASSLGQGSTGELFF; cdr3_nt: TGTGCCAGCAGTTTAGGACAGGGCAGCACCGGGGAGCTGTTTTTT
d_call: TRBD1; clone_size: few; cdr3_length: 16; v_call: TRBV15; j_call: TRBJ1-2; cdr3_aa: CATSRDGGGQGYGYTF; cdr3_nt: TGTGCCACCAGCAGAGATGGAGGGGGACAGGGATATGGCTACACCTTC
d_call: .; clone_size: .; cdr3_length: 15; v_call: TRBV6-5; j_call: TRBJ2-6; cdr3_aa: CASRIGVSGANVLTF; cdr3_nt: TGTGCCAGCAGAATCGGGGTCTCTGGGGCCAACGTCCTGACTTTC
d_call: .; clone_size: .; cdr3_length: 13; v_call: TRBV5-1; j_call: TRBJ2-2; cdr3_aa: CASNTANTGELFF; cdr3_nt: TGCGCCAGCAATACAGCGAACACCGGGGAGCTGTTTTTT
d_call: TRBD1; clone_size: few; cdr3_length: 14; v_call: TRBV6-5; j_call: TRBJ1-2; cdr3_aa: CASSPQGQGGGYTF; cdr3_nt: TGTGCCAGCAGCCCCCAGGGACAGGGCGGTGGCTACACCTTC
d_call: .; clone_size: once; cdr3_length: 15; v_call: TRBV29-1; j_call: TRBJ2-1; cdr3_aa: CSVEPSLVSYNEQFF; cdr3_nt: TGCAGCGTTGAGCCTTCGCTAGTGTCCTACAATGAGCAGTTCTTC
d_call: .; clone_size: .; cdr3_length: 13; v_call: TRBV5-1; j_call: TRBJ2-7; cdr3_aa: CASSLDFRYEQYF; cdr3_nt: TGCGCCAGCAGCTTGGATTTCCGCTACGAGCAGTACTTC
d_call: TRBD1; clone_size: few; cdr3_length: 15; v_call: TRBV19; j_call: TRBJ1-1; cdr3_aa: CASSIAGQMNTEAFF; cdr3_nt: TGTGCCAGTAGTATAGCGGGACAGATGAACACTGAAGCTTTCTTT
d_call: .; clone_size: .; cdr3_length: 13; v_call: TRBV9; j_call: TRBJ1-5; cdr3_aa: CASSAVDYGPQHF; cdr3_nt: TGTGCCAGCAGCGCAGTCGACTACGGGCCCCAGCATTTT
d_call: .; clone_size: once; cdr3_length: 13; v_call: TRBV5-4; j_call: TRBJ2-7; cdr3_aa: CASSLRGTYEQYF; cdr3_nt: TGTGCCAGCAGTTTGAGGGGAACCTACGAGCAGTACTTC
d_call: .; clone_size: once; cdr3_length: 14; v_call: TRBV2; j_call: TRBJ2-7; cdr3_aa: CASSELPPASEQYF; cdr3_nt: TGTGCCAGCAGTGAACTCCCCCCTGCGTCCGAGCAGTACTTC
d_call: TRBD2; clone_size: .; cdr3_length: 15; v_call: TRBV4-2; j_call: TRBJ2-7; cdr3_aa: CASSQSRLAAYEQYF; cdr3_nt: TGTGCCAGCAGCCAATCCCGACTAGCGGCCTACGAGCAGTACTTC
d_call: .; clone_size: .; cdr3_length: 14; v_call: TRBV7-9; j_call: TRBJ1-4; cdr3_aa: CASSGQATNEKLFF; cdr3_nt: TGTGCCAGCAGCGGACAAGCAACTAATGAAAAACTGTTTTTT
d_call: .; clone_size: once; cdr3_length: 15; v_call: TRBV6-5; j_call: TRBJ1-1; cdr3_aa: CASSSTGHPNTEAFF; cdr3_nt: TGTGCCAGCAGTTCTACGGGACACCCGAACACTGAAGCTTTCTTT
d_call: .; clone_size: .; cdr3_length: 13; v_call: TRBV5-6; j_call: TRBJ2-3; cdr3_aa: CASSLGASDTQYF; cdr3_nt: TGTGCCAGCAGCTTGGGAGCGTCAGATACGCAGTATTTT
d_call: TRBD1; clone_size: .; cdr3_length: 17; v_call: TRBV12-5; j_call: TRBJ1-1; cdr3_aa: CASGLTPTGAMNTEAFF; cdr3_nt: TGTGCTAGTGGTTTAACCCCCACAGGGGCAATGAACACTGAAGCTTTCTTT
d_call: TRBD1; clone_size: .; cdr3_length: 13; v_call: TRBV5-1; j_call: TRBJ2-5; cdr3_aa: CASSFDRGETQYF; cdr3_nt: TGCGCCAGCAGCTTCGACAGGGGAGAGACCCAGTACTTC
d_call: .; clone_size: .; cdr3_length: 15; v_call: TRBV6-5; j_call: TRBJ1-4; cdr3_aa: CASSYTSATNEKLFF; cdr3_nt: TGTGCCAGCAGTTACACCAGTGCAACTAATGAAAAACTGTTTTTT
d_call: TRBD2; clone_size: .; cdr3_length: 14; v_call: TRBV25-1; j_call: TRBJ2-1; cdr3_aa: CASTGLVGHNEQFF; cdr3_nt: TGTGCCAGCACCGGACTAGTAGGCCACAATGAGCAGTTCTTC
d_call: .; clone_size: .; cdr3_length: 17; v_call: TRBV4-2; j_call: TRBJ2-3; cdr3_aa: CASSQPGGPWTADTQYF; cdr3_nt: TGTGCCAGCAGCCAACCTGGAGGGCCATGGACCGCAGATACGCAGTATTTT
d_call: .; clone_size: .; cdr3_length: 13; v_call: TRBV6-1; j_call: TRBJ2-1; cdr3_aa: CASSEMAVGEQFF; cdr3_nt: TGTGCCAGCAGTGAAATGGCAGTTGGTGAGCAGTTCTTC
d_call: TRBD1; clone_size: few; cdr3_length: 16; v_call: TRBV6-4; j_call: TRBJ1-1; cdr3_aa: CASSDSPGQGTTEAFF; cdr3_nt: TGTGCCAGCAGTGACTCGCCCGGACAGGGTACCACTGAAGCTTTCTTT
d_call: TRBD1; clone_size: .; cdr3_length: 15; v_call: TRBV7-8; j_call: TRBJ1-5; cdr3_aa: CASSFGQGRRQPQHF; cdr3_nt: TGTGCCAGCAGCTTCGGACAGGGACGAAGGCAGCCCCAGCATTTT
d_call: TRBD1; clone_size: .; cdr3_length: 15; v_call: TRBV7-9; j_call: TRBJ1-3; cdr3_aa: CASIYSGTEKNTIYF; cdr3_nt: TGTGCCAGCATTTATTCAGGGACAGAGAAAAACACCATATATTTT
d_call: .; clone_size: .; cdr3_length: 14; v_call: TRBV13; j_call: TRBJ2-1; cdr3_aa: CASSSTSSRRNQFF; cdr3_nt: TGTGCCAGCAGCTCTACCTCTAGCAGGCGTAACCAGTTCTTC
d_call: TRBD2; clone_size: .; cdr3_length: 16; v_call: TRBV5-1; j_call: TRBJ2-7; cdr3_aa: CASSRGLAGQSYEQYF; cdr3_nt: TGCGCCAGCAGCCGCGGACTAGCGGGACAGTCCTACGAGCAGTACTTC
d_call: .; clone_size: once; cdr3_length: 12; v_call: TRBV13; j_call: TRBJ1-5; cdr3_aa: CARPGKRQPQHF; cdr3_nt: TGTGCCAGACCAGGGAAGAGGCAGCCCCAGCATTTT
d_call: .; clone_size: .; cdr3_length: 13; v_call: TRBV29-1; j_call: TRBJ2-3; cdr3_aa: CSVEFPVADTQYF; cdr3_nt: TGCAGCGTTGAATTTCCAGTCGCTGATACGCAGTATTTT
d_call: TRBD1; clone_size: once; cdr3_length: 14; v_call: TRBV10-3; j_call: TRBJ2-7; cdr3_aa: CAISETGASYEQYF; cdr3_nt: TGTGCCATCAGTGAGACAGGGGCCTCCTACGAGCAGTACTTC
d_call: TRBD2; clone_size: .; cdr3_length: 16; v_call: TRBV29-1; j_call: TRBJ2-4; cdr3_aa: CSAAGLAGGPSDIQYF; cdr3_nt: TGCAGCGCTGCAGGACTAGCGGGAGGGCCCTCTGACATTCAGTACTTC
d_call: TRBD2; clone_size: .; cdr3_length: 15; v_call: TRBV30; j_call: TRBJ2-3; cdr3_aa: CAWHPRSGAPHTQYF; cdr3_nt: TGTGCCTGGCACCCCCGGAGCGGGGCGCCGCATACGCAGTATTTT
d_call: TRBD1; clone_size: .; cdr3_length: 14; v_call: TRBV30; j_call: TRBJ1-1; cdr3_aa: CAWSVLSGGTEAFF; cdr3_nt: TGTGCCTGGAGTGTACTTTCAGGGGGCACTGAAGCTTTCTTT
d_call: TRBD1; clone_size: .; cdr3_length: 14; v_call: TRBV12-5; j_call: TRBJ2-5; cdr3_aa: CASGSDRAKETQYF; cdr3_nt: TGTGCTAGTGGTTCCGACAGGGCCAAGGAGACCCAGTACTTC
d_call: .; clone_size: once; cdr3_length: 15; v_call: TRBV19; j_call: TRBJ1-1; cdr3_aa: CASSIGPGPNTEAFF; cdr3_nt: TGTGCCAGTAGTATAGGCCCAGGGCCGAACACTGAAGCTTTCTTT